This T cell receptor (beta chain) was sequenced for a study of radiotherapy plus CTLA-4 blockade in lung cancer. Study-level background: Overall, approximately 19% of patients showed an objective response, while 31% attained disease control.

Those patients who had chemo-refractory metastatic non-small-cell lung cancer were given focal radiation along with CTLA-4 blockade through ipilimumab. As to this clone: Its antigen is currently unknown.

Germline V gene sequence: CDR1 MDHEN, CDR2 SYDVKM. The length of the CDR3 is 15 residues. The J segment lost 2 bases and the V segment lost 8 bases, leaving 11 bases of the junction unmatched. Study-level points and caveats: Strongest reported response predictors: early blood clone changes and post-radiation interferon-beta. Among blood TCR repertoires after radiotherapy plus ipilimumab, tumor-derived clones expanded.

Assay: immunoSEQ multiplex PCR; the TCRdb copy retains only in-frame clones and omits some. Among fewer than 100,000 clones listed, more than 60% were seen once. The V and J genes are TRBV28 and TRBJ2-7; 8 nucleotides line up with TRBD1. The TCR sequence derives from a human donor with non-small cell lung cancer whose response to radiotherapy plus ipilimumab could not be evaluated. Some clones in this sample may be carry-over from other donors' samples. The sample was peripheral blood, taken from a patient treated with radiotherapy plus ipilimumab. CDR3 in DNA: TGTGCCAGCGGATCGGGGGACAGGTTAACCTACGAGCAGTACTTC. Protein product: CASGSGDRLTYEQYF.